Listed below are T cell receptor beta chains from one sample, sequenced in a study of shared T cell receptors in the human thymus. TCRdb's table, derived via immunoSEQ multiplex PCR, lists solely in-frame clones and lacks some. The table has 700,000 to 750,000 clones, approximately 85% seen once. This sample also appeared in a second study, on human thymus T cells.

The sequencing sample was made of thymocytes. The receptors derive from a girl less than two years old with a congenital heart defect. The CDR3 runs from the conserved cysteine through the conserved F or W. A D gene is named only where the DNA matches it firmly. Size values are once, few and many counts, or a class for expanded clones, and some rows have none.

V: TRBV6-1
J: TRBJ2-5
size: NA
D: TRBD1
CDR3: CASSELDRGPPRETQYF
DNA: TGTGCCAGCAGTGAGCTAGACAGGGGGCCTCCCCGAGAGACCCAGTACTTC

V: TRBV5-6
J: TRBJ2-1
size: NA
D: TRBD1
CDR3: CASSPDRVSYNEQFF
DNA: TGTGCCAGCAGCCCGGACAGGGTCTCCTACAATGAGCAGTTCTTC

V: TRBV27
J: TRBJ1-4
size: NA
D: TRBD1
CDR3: CATGGGQGVGEKLFF
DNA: TGTGCCACAGGGGGGGGACAGGGCGTGGGTGAAAAACTGTTTTTT

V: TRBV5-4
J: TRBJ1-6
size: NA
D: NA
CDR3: CASQRRGQSSYNSPLHF
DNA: TGTGCCAGCCAACGCAGGGGCCAAAGCTCCTATAATTCACCCCTCCACTTT

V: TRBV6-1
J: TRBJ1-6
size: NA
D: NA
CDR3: CASSEPWGGSSYNSPLHF
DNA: TGTGCCAGCAGTGAACCGTGGGGGGGCAGCTCCTATAATTCACCCCTCCACTTT

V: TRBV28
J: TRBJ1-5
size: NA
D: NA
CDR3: CASSNTPVGGNQPQHF
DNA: TGTGCCAGCAGTAACACTCCAGTGGGGGGGAACCAGCCCCAGCATTTT

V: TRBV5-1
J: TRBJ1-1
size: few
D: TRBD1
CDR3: CASSLRVDRGGTEAFF
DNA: TGCGCCAGCAGCTTGAGGGTTGACAGGGGTGGGACTGAAGCTTTCTTT

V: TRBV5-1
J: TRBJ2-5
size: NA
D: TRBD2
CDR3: CASSFGPPTSSKETQYF
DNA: TGCGCCAGCAGCTTCGGGCCCCCGACTAGCTCCAAAGAGACCCAGTACTTC

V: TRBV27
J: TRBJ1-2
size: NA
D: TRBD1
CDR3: CASSRRQGAQGYTF
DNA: TGTGCCAGCAGTCGACGACAGGGGGCGCAAGGCTACACCTTC

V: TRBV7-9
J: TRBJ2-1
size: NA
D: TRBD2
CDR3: CASSPGLAGGEGPYNEQFF
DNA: TGTGCCAGCAGCCCGGGACTAGCGGGGGGTGAAGGACCCTACAATGAGCAGTTCTTC